A selection of T cell receptor beta chains follows, all from one sample in a study of T cells in Graves' hyperthyroidism and ophthalmopathy. TCRdb ran MiXCR on the multiplex PCR reads and lists one entry per CDR3 protein. Of approximately 570,000 distinct CDR3 sequences listed, about 20% are singletons. The sequencing input was blood. Source of these receptors: a man aged 35 to 55 with Graves' ophthalmopathy. The CDR3 runs from the conserved cysteine through the conserved F or W. Clone sizes are given selectively: once, few, many, or a class where the clone is expanded.

size: few; J: TRBJ1-2; V: TRBV27; CDR3: CASLGQGAIGYTF
size: few; J: TRBJ2-6; V: TRBV24-1; CDR3: CATSEGLSGANVLTF
size: -; J: TRBJ1-1; V: TRBV7-8; CDR3: CASSLVYSQTNTEAFF
size: -; J: TRBJ1-5; V: TRBV5-6; CDR3: CASSLGPGRGNQPQHF
size: few; J: TRBJ2-2; V: TRBV12-3/TRBV12-4; CDR3: CASSLVSGRTGELFF
size: few; J: TRBJ2-7; V: TRBV27; CDR3: CASSLSAVRAQVGEQYF
size: many; J: TRBJ2-3; V: TRBV11-2; CDR3: CASSPGAENIRMHDTQYF
size: once; J: TRBJ2-2; V: TRBV6-2/TRBV6-3; CDR3: CASLRGDANTGELFF
size: few; J: TRBJ1-4; V: TRBV14; CDR3: CASSQEGFGQNEKLFF
size: -; J: TRBJ2-7; V: TRBV6-2/TRBV6-3; CDR3: CASSYAGGLTYEQYF
size: few; J: TRBJ2-3; V: TRBV13; CDR3: CASTRGLGSTDTQYF
size: -; J: TRBJ1-1; V: TRBV3-1; CDR3: CASSPDRSGAFF
size: -; J: TRBJ2-5; V: TRBV10-2; CDR3: CASSDLAGGPETQYF
size: -; J: TRBJ2-3; V: TRBV5-6; CDR3: CASGPPAGGVDTQYF
size: few; J: TRBJ2-4; V: TRBV3-1; CDR3: CASSLTPGGAKNIQYF
size: many; J: TRBJ2-7; V: TRBV20-1; CDR3: CSARDGTGLNEQYF
size: -; J: TRBJ2-3; V: TRBV3-1; CDR3: CASSQDWSGGITDTQYF